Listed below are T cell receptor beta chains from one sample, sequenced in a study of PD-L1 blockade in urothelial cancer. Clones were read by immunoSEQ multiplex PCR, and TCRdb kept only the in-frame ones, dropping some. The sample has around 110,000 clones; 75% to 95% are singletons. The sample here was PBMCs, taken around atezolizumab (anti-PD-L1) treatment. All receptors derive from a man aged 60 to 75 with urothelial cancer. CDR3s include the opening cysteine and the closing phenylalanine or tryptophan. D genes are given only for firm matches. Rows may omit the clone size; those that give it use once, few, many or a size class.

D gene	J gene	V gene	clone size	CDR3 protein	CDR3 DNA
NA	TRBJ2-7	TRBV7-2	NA	CASSLGGGEYYEQYF	TGTGCCAGCAGCTTAGGGGGCGGGGAATACTACGAGCAGTACTTC
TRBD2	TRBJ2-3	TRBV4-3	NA	CASSQRAGGMNTDTQYF	TGCGCCAGCAGCCAACGAGCGGGAGGGATGAATACAGATACGCAGTATTTT
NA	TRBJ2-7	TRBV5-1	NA	CASSLVQDYEQYF	TGCGCCAGCAGCTTGGTACAGGACTACGAGCAGTACTTC
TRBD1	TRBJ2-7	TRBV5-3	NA	CARSLGGTGSENEQYF	TGTGCCAGAAGCTTGGGAGGGACAGGGAGTGAAAATGAGCAGTACTTC
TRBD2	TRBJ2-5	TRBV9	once	CASSVAASGRGRETQYF	TGTGCCAGCAGCGTAGCTGCTAGCGGGAGGGGTAGGGAGACCCAGTACTTC
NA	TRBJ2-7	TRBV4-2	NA	CASSQDREVYEQYF	TGTGCCAGCAGCCAAGATCGGGAAGTCTACGAGCAGTACTTC
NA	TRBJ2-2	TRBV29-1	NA	CSVVATANTGELFF	TGCAGCGTTGTTGCTACAGCTAACACCGGGGAGCTGTTTTTT
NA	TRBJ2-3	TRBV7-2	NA	CASSALTDTQYF	TGTGCCAGCAGCGCGCTCACGGATACGCAGTATTTT
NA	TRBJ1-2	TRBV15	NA	CATSRDGTGGYTF	TGTGCCACCAGCAGAGATGGGACTGGTGGCTACACCTTC
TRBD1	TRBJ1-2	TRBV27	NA	CASSSLGQGGGYTF	TGTGCCAGCAGTTCCCTGGGACAGGGAGGCGGCTACACCTTC
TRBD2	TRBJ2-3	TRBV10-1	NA	CASSEMAGGPDTQYF	TGCGCCAGCAGTGAAATGGCGGGGGGGCCAGATACGCAGTATTTT
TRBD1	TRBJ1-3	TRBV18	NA	CASSPRAGGTNTIYF	TGTGCCAGCTCACCACGCGCAGGGGGGACGAACACCATATATTTT
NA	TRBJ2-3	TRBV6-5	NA	CASSSSGDTQYF	TGTGCCAGCAGTTCCAGCGGAGATACGCAGTATTTT
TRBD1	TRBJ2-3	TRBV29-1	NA	CSVRKGTGGTDTQYF	TGCAGCGTCAGGAAGGGGACAGGGGGCACAGATACGCAGTATTTT
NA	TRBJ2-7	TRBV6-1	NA	CASSELDGWRSEQYF	TGTGCCAGCAGTGAATTAGATGGCTGGAGGAGCGAGCAGTACTTC
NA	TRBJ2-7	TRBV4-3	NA	CASSQEVGLRAGEQYF	TGCGCCAGCAGCCAAGAAGTCGGGCTTAGGGCGGGAGAGCAGTACTTC